This TCR beta chain was recovered during a study of CD8 T cells in Susac syndrome. Random hexamers were used to reverse transcribe the RNA input (about 0.5 to 1 ug). Using its own MiXCR run on the immunoSEQ multiplex PCR reads, TCRdb lists one record per CDR3 protein. Of about 210,000 distinct CDR3 sequences in the sample, about 94% were seen once. This clonotype was seen only a few times. V lost 0 bases, J lost 2 bases, and 11 bases lay in between. Germline values: CDR1 LGHNA, CDR2 YSLEER. CDR3 length equals 15 residues. Sequenced material: CD4+ T cells from PBMCs. The chain has TRBV4-3 and TRBJ2-7; D is unresolved. The sequence was obtained from a human donor with Susac syndrome. CDR3 protein: CASSQDNYGTYEQYF. The CDR3 bases are TGCGCCAGCAGCCAAGATAATTATGGTACCTACGAGCAGTACTTC.